The T cell receptor (beta chain) described here comes from a study of T cells in Graves' hyperthyroidism and ophthalmopathy. Ophthalmopathy cases met thresholds of Clinical Activity Score at least 3, NOSPECS grade at least 4 and duration under 3 months. There were TCR beta CDR3 regions amplified from RNA transcripts. The HTBI primer set drove a first-round RT-PCR of the TCR CDR3. TCRdb ran MiXCR on the multiplex PCR reads and lists one entry per CDR3 protein. The table shows some 570,000 distinct CDR3 sequences, with 13% to 15% occurring only once. There are many counts of this clonotype. What it binds is not known. Regarding the study as a whole: Ophthalmopathy, as predicted by the model, came a median around 6.7 months after the prediction.

This TCR was recovered from a woman aged 18-29 years with Graves' ophthalmopathy. The sample taken for sequencing was blood.

CDR3 region: CASSTTSTTSTDTQYF. DNA of the CDR3: TGTGCCAGCAGTACGACTAGCACAACTAGCACAGATACGCAGTATTTT. The genes are TRBV6-1 and TRBJ2-3, with TRBD2 identical over 7 bases. Germline loops: CDR1 MNHNS, CDR2 SASEGT. Unmatched junction bases numbered 8, after V lost 5 bases and J lost 0 bases. CDR3 length equals 16 residues.